This is a list of T cell receptor beta chains from one sample in a study of cytomegalovirus exposure and HLA in healthy donors. Generated by immunoSEQ multiplex PCR, the TCRdb table keeps only in-frame clones and is missing some. This table holds 150,000 to 200,000 clones, more than 75% found once. Input material: PBMCs. These receptor sequences come from a male donor in good health and CMV-seronegative. CDR3s include the opening cysteine and the closing phenylalanine or tryptophan. The D gene is left open where the match is weak. Clone size is stated in some rows and not others, as once, few, many or a class when expanded.

clone_size,v_call,j_call,d_call,cdr3_nt,cdr3_aa
-,TRBV6-1,TRBJ2-7,-,TGTGCCAGCAGCCCCTCTGCGAGAGTCTACGAGCAGTACTTC,CASSPSARVYEQYF
-,TRBV18,TRBJ2-1,TRBD1,TGTGCCAGCTCACCGCGGACAGGCGGTAACAATGAGCAGTTCTTC,CASSPRTGGNNEQFF
once,TRBV5-1,TRBJ2-1,TRBD1,TGCGCCAGCAGCACCATTCAAACAGGGGGCGGTGAGCAGTTCTTC,CASSTIQTGGGEQFF
-,TRBV29-1,TRBJ1-2,TRBD1,TGCAGCGTTGGGAGGGACAGCTTCTCTAGCTACACCTTC,CSVGRDSFSSYTF
-,TRBV29-1,TRBJ2-3,-,TGCAGCGTTGGACAGCCCCCCACAGATACGCAGTATTTT,CSVGQPPTDTQYF
-,TRBV7-2,TRBJ1-5,-,TGTGCCAGCAGCTTAGATGGAGTCCATAGCAATCAGCCCCAGCATTTT,CASSLDGVHSNQPQHF
-,TRBV7-3,TRBJ1-3,-,TGTGCCAGCAGCCAGGACTCTGGAAACACCATATATTTT,CASSQDSGNTIYF
-,TRBV27,TRBJ2-7,TRBD1,TGTGCCAGCAGTTTTTGGCAGGGGGACGAGCAGTACTTC,CASSFWQGDEQYF
-,TRBV4-1,TRBJ1-1,-,TGCGCCGGAGCTGTTGAAGCTTTCTTT,CAGAVEAFF
-,TRBV9,TRBJ2-7,-,TGTGCCAGCGCACCCGGAGGGGGGGCCTACGAGCAGTACTTC,CASAPGGGAYEQYF
once,TRBV9,TRBJ1-5,-,TGTGCCAGCAGCCCCCTGGGGCAGATGAATCAGCCCCAGCATTTT,CASSPLGQMNQPQHF